The 29 T cell receptor beta chains presented below share a single source sample, sequenced in a study of blood T cells in healthy people across ages. A second PCR of roughly 7 to 11 cycles used a sample-barcoded 5' primer and a J-beta primer mix. MiXCR, run by TCRdb on the 5' RACE reads, gives a single entry per CDR3 protein. The repertoire holds 540,000 or so distinct CDR3 sequences, with around 48% as singletons. Sequenced sample: blood. All receptors come from a man aged 80 or over in good health.

The chain couples TRBV18 to TRBJ1-4, with 8 nucleotides matching TRBD1. Germline assignment: CDR1 KGHSH and CDR2 LQKENI. The CDR3 has 15 residues. The V gene end was trimmed by 6 bases and the J gene end by 3 bases; junction bases not matched to a gene: 6. The CDR3, as DNA: TGTGCCAGCTCGCAGATCAGGGGGCCTAATGAAAAACTGTTTTTT. Translation: CASSQIRGPNEKLFF.

Of note for this clonotype: At one of its ends the junction is not consistent with the germline gene, which may arise from a read error. This chain uses TRBV4-3 with TRBJ2-1; D perhaps matches TRBD2 (5 bases). CDR1 LGHNA and CDR2 YSLEER come from the germline V gene. CDR3 size: 13 residues. The CDR3 is CASSQEGGNEQFF. For the CDR3, the DNA is TGTGCCAGCAGCCAAGAGGGCGGCAATGAGCAGTTCTTC.

CDR3 in DNA: TGCGCCAGCAGCCCGACTAGCCCACCCCAAGAGACCCAGTACTTC. This encodes CASSPTSPPQETQYF. J is TRBJ2-5 and V is TRBV5-1; 7 positions match TRBD2. With V trimmed by 4 bases and J by 1 base, 7 bases remained unmatched. The CDR3 length is 15 residues. The germline V gene encodes CDR1 SGHRS and CDR2 YFSETQ. Full variable domain (rest looked up from reference TRBV5-1 and TRBJ2-5): KAGVTQTPRYLIKTRGQQVTLSCSPISGHRSVSWYQQTPGQGLQFLFEYFSETQRNKGNFPGRFSGRQFSNSRSEMNVSTLELGDSALYLCASSPTSPPQETQYFGPGTRLLVL.

CDR3 sequence: CAISESQGEGYTF. The CDR3 region has the DNA TGTGCCATCAGTGAGTCGCAGGGGGAAGGCTACACCTTC. The V gene is TRBV10-3, the J gene TRBJ1-2; 7 bases agree with TRBD1. Germline trimming cut 0 bases from V and 8 bases from J; bases unmatched to any gene: 3. The CDR3 contains 13 residues. The germline gives CDR1 ENHRY, CDR2 SYGVKD.

The genes are TRBV4-3 and TRBJ2-2, with 7 nucleotides matching TRBD1. The CDR3 runs to 15 residues. The germline CDR1 and CDR2 sequences are LGHNA and YSLEER. J was trimmed by 2 bases and V by 4 bases; bases with no gene match: 4. The CDR3 protein is CASSPGQSNTGELFF. DNA for the CDR3: TGCGCCAGCAGCCCGGGACAGTCAAACACCGGGGAGCTGTTTTTT.

The gene calls are TRBV5-1 and TRBJ2-5, with TRBD1 matching over 8 bases. V lost 2 bases and J lost 5; bases outside the gene matches: 11. Per the germline V gene, CDR1 is SGHRS and CDR2 is YFSETQ. This CDR3 has 16 amino acids. CDR3 region: CASSLTTGGPHETQYF. Written as DNA, the CDR3 is TGCGCCAGCAGCTTAACAACAGGGGGGCCCCACGAGACCCAGTACTTC.

The chain uses TRBV12-3 or TRBV12-4 and TRBJ2-3, with TRBD2 matching over 7 bases. The ends lost 7 bases at V and 12 bases at J; junction bases unmatched: 10. This CDR3 has 12 amino acids. The DNA for the CDR3 is TGTGCCAGCAAAGTAGGTGGGACTATTCAGTATTTT. It codes for CASKVGGTIQYF.

This clonotype was found a few times. The rearrangement links TRBV9 to TRBJ2-3; D may be TRBD2 (6 bases). The V end lost 3 bases, the J end lost 1 base, and 21 bases lay between the germline ends. The length of the CDR3 is 18 residues. Germline lookup yields CDR1 SGDLS and CDR2 YYNGEE. DNA of the CDR3: TGTGCCAGCAGCGGCGCTAGCGTGGTAGGTGAAGGCACAGATACGCAGTATTTT. This sequence encodes CASSGASVVGEGTDTQYF.

This chain joins TRBV7-9 and TRBJ2-3; 7 nucleotides agree with TRBD1. The junction had 7 bases not matched to a gene; V was cut back by 4 bases and J by 6 bases. The CDR3 loop spans 14 amino acids. Germline CDR1 and CDR2: SEHNR and FQNEAQ (reference sequence). CDR3 coding DNA: TGTGCCAGCAGCTCGGACAGGTTGGCGGATACGCAGTATTTT. It codes for CASSSDRLADTQYF. The variable domain in full, with the rest retrieved from reference TRBV7-9 and TRBJ2-3, is DTGVSQNPRHKITKRGQNVTFRCDPISEHNRLYWYRQTLGQGPEFLTYFQNEAQLEKSRLLSDRFSAERPKGSFSTLEIQRTEQGDSAMYLCASSSDRLADTQYFGPGTRLTVL.

The table lists this clonotype with a few counts. The J gene is TRBJ2-7, the V gene TRBV2; the match to TRBD1 covers 11 bases. The ends lost 7 bases at V and 0 bases at J; junction bases unmatched: 2. Germline CDR1 reads SNHLY; CDR2 reads FYNNEI. The CDR3 has 14 residues. As DNA, the CDR3 is TGTGCCAGCATTGGGACAGGGGGCTCCTACGAGCAGTACTTC. This encodes CASIGTGGSYEQYF.

This chain joins TRBV7-2 and TRBJ2-5; 9 bases are a match to TRBD1. Germline values: CDR1 SGHTA, CDR2 FQGNSA. With V trimmed by 8 bases and J by 4 bases, 14 bases remained unmatched. This CDR3 is 16 amino acids long. The CDR3 here is CASRTDRGKVGETQYF. Written as DNA, the CDR3 is TGTGCCAGCCGTACAGACAGGGGGAAGGTTGGAGAGACCCAGTACTTC.

The chain combines TRBV7-9 with TRBJ2-7; possible D gene TRBD2, 5 bases. This CDR3 has 16 residues. Germline CDR1 and CDR2: SEHNR and FQNEAQ (reference sequence). V lost 2 bases and J 1 base, leaving 15 bases between the germline ends. CDR3 coding DNA: TGTGCCAGCAGCTTACATTCCCGTGGAGGTTCCTACGAGCAGTACTTC. It translates to CASSLHSRGGSYEQYF.

The CDR3 coding sequence is TGTGCCAGCAGCCCCCGACTAGCGGGGTCGAATGAGCAGTACTTC. Its protein product is CASSPRLAGSNEQYF. The gene calls are TRBV9 and TRBJ2-1; 11 nucleotides line up with TRBD2. The DNA end lines up better with TRBJ2-7; the J call may be wrong. The CDR3 consists of 15 residues. Germline V lookup: CDR1 SGDLS, CDR2 YYNGEE.

This clonotype was counted once. The rearrangement uses TRBV6-2 or TRBV6-3 and TRBJ1-2; a weak D match, TRBD1 (6 bases). Deletions cut 8 bases from V and 1 base from J, with 17 bases between. The CDR3 has 15 amino acids. The germline V gene encodes CDR1 MNHEY and CDR2 SVGEGT. The CDR3 protein is CASGSTGQFNYGYTF. CDR3 sequence (DNA): TGTGCCAGCGGTTCCACCGGACAGTTTAACTATGGCTACACCTTC.

In this sample, this clonotype turned up once. V is TRBV6-2 or TRBV6-3 and J is TRBJ1-5; D might be TRBD1 (6 bases). V lost 1 base to trimming and J lost 6 bases, with 13 bases between them. Germline CDR1 is MNHEY and CDR2 is SVGEGT. The CDR3 loop spans 15 amino acids. The CDR3 loop is CASSYWDTISQPQHF. CDR3 nucleotide sequence: TGTGCCAGCAGTTACTGGGACACTATCAGTCAGCCCCAGCATTTT.

The chain couples TRBV11-2 to TRBJ2-5; 9 nucleotides match TRBD2. Germline-derived CDR1 and CDR2 are SGHAT and FQNNGV. After removal of 3 bases from V and 3 bases from J, the junction contained 5 bases not matched to a gene. The CDR3 totals 15 residues. The CDR3 sequence: CASSLSGGREETQYF. CDR3 nucleotides: TGTGCCAGCAGCTTGAGCGGGGGGCGGGAAGAGACCCAGTACTTC.

This clonotype appeared once. The V call is TRBV14, the J call TRBJ2-2; D perhaps matches TRBD2 (5 bases). Trimming cost V 0 bases and J 13 bases, with 12 bases left between them. Germline V gene lookup returns CDR1 SGHDN and CDR2 FVKESK. This CDR3 is 13 amino acids long. CDR3 protein: CASSQDVEGGLFF. The CDR3 nucleotides read TGTGCCAGCAGCCAAGATGTCGAGGGTGGGCTGTTTTTT.

The chain has TRBV5-1 and TRBJ2-1; 7 bases are shared with TRBD1. The CDR3 contains 17 residues. Germline CDR1 reads SGHRS; CDR2 reads YFSETQ. Losses at the gene ends were 1 base for V and 1 base for J; bases not matched to a gene: 8. This CDR3 is CASSLSVQGVSYNEQFF. The CDR3 DNA sequence: TGCGCCAGCAGCTTGTCCGTGCAGGGGGTATCCTACAATGAGCAGTTCTTC.

The chain uses TRBV5-1 and TRBJ2-5, with TRBD1 matching over 7 bases. Per germline, CDR1 SGHRS and CDR2 YFSETQ. V lost 0 bases and J lost 1; bases outside the gene matches: 3. This CDR3 contains 15 residues. CDR3 loop: CASSLGGQAQETQYF. CDR3 coding DNA: TGCGCCAGCAGCTTGGGTGGACAGGCCCAAGAGACCCAGTACTTC.

The V gene is TRBV2, the J gene TRBJ1-5, with 8 bases that match TRBD1. The V gene end was trimmed by 3 bases and the J gene end by 13 bases; junction bases not matched to a gene: 2. This CDR3 is 11 amino acids long. CDR1 is SNHLY and CDR2 is FYNNEI in the germline V gene. The CDR3 region has the DNA TGTGCCAGCAGTGACGGACAGGGACAGCATTTT. It is translated as CASSDGQGQHF.

The CDR3 nucleotides read TGTGCCAGTAGTCCCAGCGGGAGCTACGCAGATACGCAGTATTTT. Its translation is CASSPSGSYADTQYF. The genes are TRBV2 and TRBJ2-3; 8 nucleotides agree with TRBD2. V lost 9 bases and J lost 4; bases outside the gene matches: 12. Germline values: CDR1 SNHLY, CDR2 FYNNEI. The CDR3 loop spans 15 amino acids.

The chain has TRBV3-1 and TRBJ2-6, with D tentatively TRBD1 (6 bases). The CDR3 sequence is 16 residues long. In germline, CDR1 is LGHDT, CDR2 YNNKEL (reference sequence). V was pared by 4 bases and J by 6 bases, with 16 bases between. Written as DNA, the CDR3 is TGTGCCAGCAGCCTACAAGGACAGACAGCGGCCAACGTCCTGACTTTC. It yields the protein CASSLQGQTAANVLTF.

The chain carries TRBV14 and TRBJ2-5; unclear D gene. The CDR3 extends over 17 amino acids. The germline V gene encodes CDR1 SGHDN and CDR2 FVKESK. Trimming cost V 2 bases and J 5 bases, with 21 bases left between them. The CDR3 DNA reads as TGTGCCAGCAGCCAATATAGGTTGGCAGGACGCTCGGAGACCCAGTACTTC. Its protein product is CASSQYRLAGRSETQYF.

The chain couples TRBV29-1 to TRBJ2-7, with a weak D call TRBD2 (6 bases). The CDR3 contains 11 residues. Per germline, CDR1 SQVTM and CDR2 ANQGSEA. V dropped 7 bases and J dropped 4 bases, with 11 bases sitting between them. CDR3 sequence (DNA): TGCAGCGCCCGACTAGGATACGAGCAGTACTTC. It translates to CSARLGYEQYF.

V usage is TRBV28 and J usage is TRBJ2-3; D is possibly TRBD1 (6 bases). Germline CDR1 is MDHEN and CDR2 is SYDVKM. This CDR3 is 14 amino acids long. Trimming took 5 bases from V and 2 from J, leaving 11 bases between them. CDR3 nucleotide sequence: TGTGCCAGCAGTGAACAGGGCGACACAGATACGCAGTATTTT. It codes for CASSEQGDTDTQYF.

The chain recombines TRBV24-1 with TRBJ2-5; no reliable D call. Germline V CDR1 and CDR2: KGHDR, SFDVKD. Trimming took 4 bases from V and 7 from J, leaving 12 bases between them. The CDR3 extends over 13 amino acids. The CDR3 bases are TGTGCCACCAGTGACCCTATCCTGGGGACCCAGTACTTC. Its translation is CATSDPILGTQYF.

The J gene is TRBJ2-2, the V gene TRBV6-2 or TRBV6-3; TRBD2 aligns across 10 bases. Looked up from germline, CDR1 is MNHEY and CDR2 is SVGEGT. The trim removed 6 bases at V and 1 base at J, leaving 5 bases unmatched. This CDR3 is built from 16 residues. CDR3: CASRRWTSGNTGELFF. The CDR3 bases are TGTGCCAGCAGGCGCTGGACTAGCGGGAACACCGGGGAGCTGTTTTTT.

This chain connects TRBV20-1 to TRBJ2-3, with 13 bases that match TRBD2. Germline V gene lookup returns CDR1 DFQATT and CDR2 SNEGSKA (reference sequence). CDR3 length equals 14 residues. The CDR3 DNA is TGCTCGGGACTAGCGGGGCGTAACACAGATACGCAGTATTTT. Translation gives CSGLAGRNTDTQYF.

V is TRBV7-8 and J is TRBJ2-7; D possibly corresponds to TRBD2 (6 bases). Per the germline V gene, CDR1 is SGHVS and CDR2 is FQNEAQ. V lost 1 base, J lost 3 bases, and 10 bases lay in between. The CDR3 runs to 14 residues. The DNA for the CDR3 is TGTGCCAGCAGCTTAGTCGGGGGTTACTACGAGCAGTACTTC. Translated: CASSLVGGYYEQYF.